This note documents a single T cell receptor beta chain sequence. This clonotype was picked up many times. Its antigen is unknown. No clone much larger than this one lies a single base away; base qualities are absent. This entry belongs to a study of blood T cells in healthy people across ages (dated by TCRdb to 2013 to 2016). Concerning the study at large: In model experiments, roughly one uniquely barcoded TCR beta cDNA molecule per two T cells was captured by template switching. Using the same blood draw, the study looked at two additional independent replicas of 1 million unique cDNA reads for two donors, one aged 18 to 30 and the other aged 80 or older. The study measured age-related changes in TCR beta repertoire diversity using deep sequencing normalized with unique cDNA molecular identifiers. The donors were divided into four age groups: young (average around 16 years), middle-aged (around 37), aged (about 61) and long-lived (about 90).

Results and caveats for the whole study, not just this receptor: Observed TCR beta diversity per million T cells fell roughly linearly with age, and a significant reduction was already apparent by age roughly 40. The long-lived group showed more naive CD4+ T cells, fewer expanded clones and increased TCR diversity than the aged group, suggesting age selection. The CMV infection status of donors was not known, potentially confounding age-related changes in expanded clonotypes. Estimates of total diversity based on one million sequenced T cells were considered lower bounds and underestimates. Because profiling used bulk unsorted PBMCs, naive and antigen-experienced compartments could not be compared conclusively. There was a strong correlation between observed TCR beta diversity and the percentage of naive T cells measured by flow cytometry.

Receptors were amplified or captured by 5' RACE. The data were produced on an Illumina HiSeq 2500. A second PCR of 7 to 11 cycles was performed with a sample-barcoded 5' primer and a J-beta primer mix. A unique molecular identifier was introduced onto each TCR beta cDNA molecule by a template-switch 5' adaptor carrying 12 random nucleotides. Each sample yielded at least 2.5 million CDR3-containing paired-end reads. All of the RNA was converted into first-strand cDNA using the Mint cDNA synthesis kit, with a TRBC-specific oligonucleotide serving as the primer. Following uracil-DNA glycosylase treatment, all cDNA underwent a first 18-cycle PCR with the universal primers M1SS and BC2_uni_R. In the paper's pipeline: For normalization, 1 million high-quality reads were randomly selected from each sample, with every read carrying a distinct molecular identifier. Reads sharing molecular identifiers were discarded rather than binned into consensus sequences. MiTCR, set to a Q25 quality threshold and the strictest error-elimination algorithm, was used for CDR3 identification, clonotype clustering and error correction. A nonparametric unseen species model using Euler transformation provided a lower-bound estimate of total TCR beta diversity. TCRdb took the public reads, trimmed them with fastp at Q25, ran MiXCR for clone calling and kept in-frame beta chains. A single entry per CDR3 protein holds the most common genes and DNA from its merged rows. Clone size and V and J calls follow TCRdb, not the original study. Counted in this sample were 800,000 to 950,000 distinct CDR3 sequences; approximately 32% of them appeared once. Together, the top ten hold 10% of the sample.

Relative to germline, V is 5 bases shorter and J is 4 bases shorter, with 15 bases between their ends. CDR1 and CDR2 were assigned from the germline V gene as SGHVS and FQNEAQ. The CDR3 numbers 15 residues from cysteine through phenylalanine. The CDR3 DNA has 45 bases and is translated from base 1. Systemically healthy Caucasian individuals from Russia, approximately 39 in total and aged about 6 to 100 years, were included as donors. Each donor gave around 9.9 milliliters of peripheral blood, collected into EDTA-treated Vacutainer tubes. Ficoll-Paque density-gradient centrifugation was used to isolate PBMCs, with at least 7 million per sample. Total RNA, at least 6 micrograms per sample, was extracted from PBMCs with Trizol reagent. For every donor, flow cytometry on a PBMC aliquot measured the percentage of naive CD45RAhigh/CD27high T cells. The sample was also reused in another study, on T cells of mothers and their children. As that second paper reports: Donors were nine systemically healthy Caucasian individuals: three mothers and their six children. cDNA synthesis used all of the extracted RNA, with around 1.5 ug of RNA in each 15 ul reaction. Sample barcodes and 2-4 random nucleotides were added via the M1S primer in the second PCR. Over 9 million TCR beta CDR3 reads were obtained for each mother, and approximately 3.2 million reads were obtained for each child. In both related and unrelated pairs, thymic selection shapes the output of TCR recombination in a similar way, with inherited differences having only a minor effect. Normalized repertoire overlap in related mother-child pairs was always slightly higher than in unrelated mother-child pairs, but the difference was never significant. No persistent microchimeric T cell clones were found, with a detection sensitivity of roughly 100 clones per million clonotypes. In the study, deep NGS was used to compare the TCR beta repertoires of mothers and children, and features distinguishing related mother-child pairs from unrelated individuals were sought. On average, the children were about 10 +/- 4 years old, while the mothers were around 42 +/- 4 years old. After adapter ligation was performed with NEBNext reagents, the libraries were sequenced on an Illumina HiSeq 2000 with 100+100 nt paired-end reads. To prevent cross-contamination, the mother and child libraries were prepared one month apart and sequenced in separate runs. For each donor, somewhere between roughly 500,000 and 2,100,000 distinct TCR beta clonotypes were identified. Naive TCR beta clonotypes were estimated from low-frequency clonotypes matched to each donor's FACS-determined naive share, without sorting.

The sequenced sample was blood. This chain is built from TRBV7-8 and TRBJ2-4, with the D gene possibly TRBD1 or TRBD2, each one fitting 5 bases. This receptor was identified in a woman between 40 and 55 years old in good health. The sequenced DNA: TGTGCCAGCAGCCCGAGGGGCAGATCAAAAAACATTCAGTACTTC. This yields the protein CASSPRGRSKNIQYF. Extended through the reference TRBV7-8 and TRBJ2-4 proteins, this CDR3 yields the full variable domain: GAGVSQSPRYKVAKRGQDVALRCDPISGHVSLFWYQQALGQGPEFLTYFQNEAQLDKSGLPSDRFFAERPEGSVSTLKIQRTQQEDSAVYLCASSPRGRSKNIQYFGAGTRLSVL.